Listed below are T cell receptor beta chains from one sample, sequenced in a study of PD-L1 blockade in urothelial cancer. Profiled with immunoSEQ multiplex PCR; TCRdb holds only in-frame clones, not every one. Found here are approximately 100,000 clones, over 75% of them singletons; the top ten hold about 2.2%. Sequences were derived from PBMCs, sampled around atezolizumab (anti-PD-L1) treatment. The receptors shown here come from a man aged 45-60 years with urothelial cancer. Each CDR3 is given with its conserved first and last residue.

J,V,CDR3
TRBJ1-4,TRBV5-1,CASSAQPGQGNEKLFF
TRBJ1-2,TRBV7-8,CASSAPQAANYGYTF
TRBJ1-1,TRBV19,CATSGGLYTEAFF
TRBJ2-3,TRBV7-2,CASSPRASGSTDTQYF
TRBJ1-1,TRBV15,CATSTGDSRGAFF
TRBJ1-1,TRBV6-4,CASSVEKNTEAFF
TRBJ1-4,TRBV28,CASSLDRGREKLFF
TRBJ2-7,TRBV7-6,CASSPESDREQYF
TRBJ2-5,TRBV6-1,CASLGTFAETQYF
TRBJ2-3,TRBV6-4,CASSDFGLSTDTQYF
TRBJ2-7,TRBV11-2,CASSVSSRTYEQYF
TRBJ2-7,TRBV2,CASSHPGLATNEQYF
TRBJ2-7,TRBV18,CASSPPRSQGVLYEQYF
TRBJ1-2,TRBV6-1,CASRTEDGYTF
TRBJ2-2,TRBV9,CASSVDQYTGELFF
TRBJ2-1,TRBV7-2,CASSAHGTFGEQFF
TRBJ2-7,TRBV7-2,CASSLGGDSSEQYF
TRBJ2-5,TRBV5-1,CASSRERRQETQYF
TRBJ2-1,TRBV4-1,CASSQHIILAGVDEQFF
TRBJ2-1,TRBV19,CASSIAASGRDEQFF
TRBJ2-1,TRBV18,CASSLNGGDEQFF
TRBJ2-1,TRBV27,CASSTPRAGRNEQFF